This entry lists 19 T cell receptor beta chains sequenced from one sample in a study of OX40 agonist ivuxolimab in advanced cancers. Produced via immunoSEQ multiplex PCR; TCRdb's table is partial and in-frame only. The repertoire has roughly 58,000 clones, around 85% of them found once; the top ten carry around 0.76%. The sequencing here drew on CD4+ or CD8+ T cells sorted from blood, taken in a trial of the OX40 agonist ivuxolimab. The origin of the receptors is an adult with an advanced solid tumor such as melanoma, head and neck, liver or kidney cancer.

The gene calls are TRBV11-2 and TRBJ1-2, with no clear D. Per germline, CDR1 SGHAT and CDR2 FQNNGV. The CDR3 loop spans 16 amino acids. V lost 1 base to trimming and J lost 1 base, with 13 bases between them. The CDR3 spells CASSLGGGEINYGYTF. The CDR3 nucleotides read TGTGCCAGCAGCTTAGGGGGTGGTGAGATTAACTATGGCTACACCTTC.

The V call is TRBV19, the J call TRBJ1-3; D is ambiguous. The CDR3 extends over 17 amino acids. CDR1 and CDR2 from the germline V gene are LNHDA and SQIVND (reference sequence). V dropped 5 bases and J dropped 0 bases, with 17 bases sitting between them. The CDR3 reads CASSGQHHRLSGNTIYF. The DNA of the CDR3 is TGTGCCAGTAGTGGCCAACACCACCGTCTCTCTGGAAACACCATATATTTT.

V is TRBV5-1 and J is TRBJ2-2, with 8 bases that match TRBD1. Germline assignment: CDR1 SGHRS and CDR2 YFSETQ. V lost 5 bases, J lost 0 bases, and 9 bases stayed unmatched. The CDR3 has 17 residues. CDR3 sequence reads: CASRPTGTGSNTGELFF. CDR3 in DNA: TGCGCCAGCAGACCGACTGGGACAGGATCGAACACCGGGGAGCTGTTTTTT.

The chain carries TRBV2 and TRBJ1-4; D remains unclear. CDR3 size: 16 residues. The germline gives CDR1 SNHLY, CDR2 FYNNEI. The germline V and J ends were trimmed by 1 base and 8 bases, with 17 bases remaining between them. CDR3 DNA: TGTGCCAGCAGTGAAGTGCCCCCCAGGTTTGGGGAAAAACTGTTTTTT. Protein product: CASSEVPPRFGEKLFF.

The rearrangement uses TRBV6-6 and TRBJ2-7, with a weak D call TRBD1 (5 bases). V dropped 6 bases and J dropped 2 bases, with 14 bases sitting between them. The CDR3 length is 14 residues. Germline V CDR1 and CDR2: MNHNY, SVGAGI (reference sequence). For the CDR3, the DNA is TGTGCCAGCAGACGTACAGGTACCACCTACGAGCAGTACTTC. This sequence encodes CASRRTGTTYEQYF.

V and J are TRBV7-9 and TRBJ1-1; unclear D gene. CDR1 is SEHNR and CDR2 is FQNEAQ in the germline V gene (reference sequence). The germline V and J ends were trimmed by 1 base and 4 bases, with 13 bases remaining between them. This CDR3 region has 15 residues. The CDR3 bases are TGTGCCAGCAGCTTAGACAACCTTTTGGGCACTGAAGCTTTCTTT. The encoded protein is CASSLDNLLGTEAFF. The full variable domain, its missing parts supplied by reference TRBV7-9 and TRBJ1-1, is DTGVSQNPRHKITKRGQNVTFRCDPISEHNRLYWYRQTLGQGPEFLTYFQNEAQLEKSRLLSDRFSAERPKGSFSTLEIQRTEQGDSAMYLCASSLDNLLGTEAFFGQGTRLTVV.

The genes are TRBV4-1 and TRBJ1-4, with no clear D. Germline values: CDR1 MGHRA, CDR2 YSYEKL. The length of the CDR3 is 16 residues. V lost 4 bases to trimming and J lost 5 bases, with 17 bases between them. The CDR3 nucleotides read TGCGCCAGCAGCCGCTCCTGGGAACAGTCCAATGAAAAACTGTTTTTT. Translation: CASSRSWEQSNEKLFF.

The rearrangement uses TRBV2 and TRBJ1-5; D uncertain. The CDR3 covers 14 residues. Germline V lookup: CDR1 SNHLY, CDR2 FYNNEI. Trimming removed 4 bases at V and 1 base at J, with 8 bases between. The CDR3 protein is CASSVGSSNQPQHF. The CDR3 region has the DNA TGTGCCAGCAGTGTAGGTTCCAGCAATCAGCCCCAGCATTTT.

This chain uses TRBV5-1 with TRBJ2-5; 8 bases map to TRBD2. V trimming: 2 bases; J trimming: 4 bases; junction bases outside the gene matches: 7. Germline lookup yields CDR1 SGHRS and CDR2 YFSETQ. This CDR3 has 15 amino acids. CDR3 region: CASSFLSGGGETQYF. CDR3 nucleotide sequence: TGCGCCAGCAGCTTCCTAAGCGGGGGAGGAGAGACCCAGTACTTC. Supplemented by reference TRBV5-1 and TRBJ2-5, the full variable domain reads KAGVTQTPRYLIKTRGQQVTLSCSPISGHRSVSWYQQTPGQGLQFLFEYFSETQRNKGNFPGRFSGRQFSNSRSEMNVSTLELGDSALYLCASSFLSGGGETQYFGPGTRLLVL.

The chain joins TRBV6-5 to TRBJ1-2; 9 nucleotides agree with TRBD1. J lost 6 bases, V lost 3 bases, and 5 bases had no gene match. The germline V gene encodes CDR1 MNHEY and CDR2 SVGAGI. The CDR3 consists of 14 residues. CDR3 sequence (DNA): TGTGCCAGCAGTTATTCACAGGGGGCTGATGGCTACACCTTC. This translates into CASSYSQGADGYTF.

The gene calls are TRBV5-1 and TRBJ2-1; D gene ambiguous. Trimming shortened V by 5 bases and J by 0 bases, and 15 bases separated the two germline ends. CDR3 size: 16 residues. Germline CDR1 SGHRS, CDR2 YFSETQ. CDR3: CASRGSRPGSYNEQFF. Written as DNA, the CDR3 is TGCGCCAGCAGGGGGTCCAGACCAGGCTCCTACAATGAGCAGTTCTTC.

This clone turned up a few times. The chain is built from TRBV9 and TRBJ1-1; the D is unclear. The V end was cut by 0 bases, the J end by 3 bases, with 12 bases between. The CDR3 contains 15 residues. Germline loops: CDR1 SGDLS, CDR2 YYNGEE. CDR3 sequence reads: CASSVGLQSDTEAFF. CDR3 nucleotides: TGTGCCAGCAGCGTAGGACTTCAGAGCGACACTGAAGCTTTCTTT.

The V call is TRBV19, the J call TRBJ2-2; possibly TRBD1 for D (6 bases). Germline-derived CDR1 and CDR2 are LNHDA and SQIVND (reference sequence). CDR3 length: 15 residues. Between the trimmed V and J ends, which lost 5 bases and 6 bases, there was a span of 16 bases. The CDR3 reads CASSPIRGMAGELFF. CDR3 DNA: TGTGCCAGTAGTCCGATCAGGGGAATGGCCGGGGAGCTGTTTTTT. The whole variable domain, filled in from reference TRBV19 and TRBJ2-2, reads DGGITQSPKYLFRKEGQNVTLSCEQNLNHDAMYWYRQDPGQGLRLIYYSQIVNDFQKGDIAEGYSVSREKKESFPLTVTSAQKNPTAFYLCASSPIRGMAGELFFGEGSRLTVL.

J is TRBJ1-5 and V is TRBV11-3, with 10 nucleotides matching TRBD1. V was pared by 3 bases and J by 2 bases, with 16 bases of the junction left unmatched. Germline-derived CDR1 and CDR2 are SGHNT and YENEEA. The CDR3 is 20 amino acids. The CDR3 DNA sequence: TGTGCCAGCAGCTTCCACCCAGGGACAGGGGTTTATGGGTGCAATCAGCCCCAGCATTTT. It encodes CASSFHPGTGVYGCNQPQHF.

V gene TRBV5-6 combines with J gene TRBJ2-2; possibly TRBD1 for D (6 bases). V shed 4 bases and J shed 4 bases, with 17 bases lying between them. This CDR3 is 16 amino acids long. In germline, CDR1 is SGHDT, CDR2 YYEEEE. The CDR3 sequence: CASSEFTGLSTGELFF. The CDR3 DNA sequence: TGTGCCAGCAGCGAATTCACAGGGCTTAGCACCGGGGAGCTGTTTTTT.

The chain couples TRBV18 to TRBJ2-3; tentative D call: TRBD1 (6 bases). Germline V gene data show CDR1 as KGHSH and CDR2 as LQKENI. Trimming cost V 3 bases and J 0 bases, with 7 bases left between them. CDR3 length: 14 amino acids. CDR3 protein: CASSPDRSTDTQYF. In DNA form, the CDR3 reads TGTGCCAGCTCACCGGACAGAAGCACAGATACGCAGTATTTT.

The V and J genes are TRBV5-6 and TRBJ2-3; TRBD2 aligns across 11 bases. With 0 bases clipped from V and 6 bases from J, the junction kept 3 bases outside the gene matches. The CDR3 length is 15 residues. CDR1 is SGHDT, CDR2 YYEEEE, per germline. The CDR3 DNA is TGTGCCAGCAGCTTGGTACTAGCGGGAGTGGATACGCAGTATTTT. Protein: CASSLVLAGVDTQYF.

V and J are TRBV11-2 and TRBJ1-3; D uncertain. This CDR3 has 14 amino acids. V was cut by 6 bases and J by 0 bases, with 9 bases left in between. Germline loops: CDR1 SGHAT, CDR2 FQNNGV. The CDR3 region is CASRVESSGNTIYF. CDR3 sequence (DNA): TGTGCCAGCAGAGTGGAGAGCTCTGGAAACACCATATATTTT.

The chain is built from TRBV10-2 and TRBJ2-7, with 10 nucleotides matching TRBD1. This CDR3 spans 15 amino acids. Germline-derived CDR1 and CDR2 are WSHSY and SAAADI. J lost 4 bases, V lost 0 bases, and 3 bases had no gene match. For the CDR3, the DNA is TGCGCCAGCAGTGAGTCGACAGGGGGCAAATACGAGCAGTACTTC. Translating gives CASSESTGGKYEQYF.